These T cell receptor beta chains were read from a single sample in a study of CD8+ T cells in alopecia areata. Assay: immunoSEQ multiplex PCR; the TCRdb copy retains only in-frame clones and omits some. Seen here are about 12,000 clones, about two thirds observed once, and the top ten hold 7%. Specimen: skin, collected at week 4, from a patient treated with tofacitinib. The source is a human donor with alopecia areata. Both conserved end residues are part of each CDR3. Fields, in order: clone size, V gene, CDR3 length, CDR3 protein. Some rows mark clone size as missing; the rest say once, few, many or name a class of expanded clone.

NA,TRBV5-1,12,CASSLAAETQYF
once,TRBV7-2,17,CASSPSIGLAPTGELFF
NA,TRBV9,13,CASSATLNSPLHF
once,TRBV30,15,CAWGEPGRRSAEAFF
NA,TRBV6-5,15,CASSLRGGINQPQHF
few,TRBV23-1,15,CASSQASRDNSPLHF
NA,TRBV23-1,15,CASSQSAVPFAEAFF
NA,TRBV23-1,13,CASSRGDNQPQHF
NA,TRBV4-1,15,CASSPDRGGYNEQFF
few,TRBV5-1,13,CASSFDRGYEQYF
NA,TRBV15,15,CATSTRRDSTDTQYF
NA,TRBV2,17,CASSDGQAPYSNQPQHF
NA,TRBV6-5,14,CASHTSGGVGEQYF
NA,TRBV6-5,14,CASRPRGRTGELFF
NA,TRBV18,15,CASSPGLNRDYGYTF
NA,TRBV2,12,CASSDRLRPQHF
NA,TRBV28,15,CASSSTIIMGQPQHF
medium-sized,TRBV7-2,14,CASSPRIELDGYTF
NA,TRBV2,14,CAKAGDSSGNTIYF
NA,TRBV5-7,15,CASSSTSGDTDTQYF
few,TRBV10-2,17,CASSENYPLTSTDTQYF
NA,TRBV7-9,14,CASSLPTGANEQYF
NA,TRBV2,15,CASSEAGLHTGELFF
NA,TRBV23-1,16,CASSHLRGVFLCEQYF
NA,TRBV6-6,12,CATNRGKETQYF
once,TRBV6-5,13,CASSYRQHTEAFF
once,TRBV2,14,CASSDSLAKNIQYF
NA,TRBV6-1,14,CASSETDSTGELFF
NA,TRBV5-1,14,CASSLKGANYGYTF
NA,TRBV27,14,CASSILDGYTEAFF
NA,TRBV10-2,13,CASTRQISYEQYF
NA,TRBV6-5,14,CASSSGAGADTQYF
NA,TRBV9,12,CAEAGLNTEAFF
NA,TRBV6-9,12,CASSDYTYEQYF
few,TRBV4-2,15,CASSQGLGVGETQYF
NA,TRBV18,15,CASSPRWGLNQPQHF
NA,TRBV7-2,14,CASSATGGIGEQYF